This TCR beta chain appears in the sequencing data of a study of blood T cell repertoires in COVID-19. Across the whole study: Samples taken during acute and convalescent COVID-19 were collected in the United States, Italy and Spain.

V lost 3 bases and J lost 12, with 15 bases in between. This CDR3 spans 12 amino acids. Using immunoSEQ multiplex PCR, the repertoire was profiled, and TCRdb retains in-frame clones only, with some absent. The table shows about 350,000 clones, with around 87% occurring only once. The clonotype comes from a woman aged 50 to 60 with COVID-19, enrolled during active disease. The specimen was peripheral blood. The chain recombines TRBV12-3 or TRBV12-4 with TRBJ2-7, with D hard to call. CDR3 DNA: TGTGCCAGCAGTTTGAGTTCGGTCCCCGTGTACTTC. Protein: CASSLSSVPVYF.